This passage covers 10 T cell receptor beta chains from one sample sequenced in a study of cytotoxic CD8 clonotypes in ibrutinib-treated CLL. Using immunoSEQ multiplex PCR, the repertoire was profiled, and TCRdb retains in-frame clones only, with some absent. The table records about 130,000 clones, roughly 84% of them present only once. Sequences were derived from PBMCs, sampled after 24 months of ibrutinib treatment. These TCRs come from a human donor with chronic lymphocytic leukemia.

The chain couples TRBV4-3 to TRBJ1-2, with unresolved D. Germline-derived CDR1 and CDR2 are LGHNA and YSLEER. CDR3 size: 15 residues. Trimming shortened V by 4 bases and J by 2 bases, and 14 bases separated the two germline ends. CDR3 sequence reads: CASSLRASTNYGYTF. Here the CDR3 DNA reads TGCGCCAGCAGCCTCCGCGCCAGTACGAACTATGGCTACACCTTC.

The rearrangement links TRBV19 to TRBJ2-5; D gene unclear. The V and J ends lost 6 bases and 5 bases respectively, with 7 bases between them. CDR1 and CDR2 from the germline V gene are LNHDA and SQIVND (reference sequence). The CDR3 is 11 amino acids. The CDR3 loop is CASRVGETQYF. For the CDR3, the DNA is TGTGCCAGTAGGGTAGGTGAGACCCAGTACTTC. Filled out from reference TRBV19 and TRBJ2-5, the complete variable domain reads DGGITQSPKYLFRKEGQNVTLSCEQNLNHDAMYWYRQDPGQGLRLIYYSQIVNDFQKGDIAEGYSVSREKKESFPLTVTSAQKNPTAFYLCASRVGETQYFGPGTRLLVL.

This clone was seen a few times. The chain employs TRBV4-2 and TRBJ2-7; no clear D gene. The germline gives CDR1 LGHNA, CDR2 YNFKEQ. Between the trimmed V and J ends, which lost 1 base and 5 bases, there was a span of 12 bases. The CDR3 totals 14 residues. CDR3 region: CASSQGTFGDEQYF. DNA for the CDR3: TGTGCCAGCAGCCAAGGGACCTTTGGCGACGAGCAGTACTTC.

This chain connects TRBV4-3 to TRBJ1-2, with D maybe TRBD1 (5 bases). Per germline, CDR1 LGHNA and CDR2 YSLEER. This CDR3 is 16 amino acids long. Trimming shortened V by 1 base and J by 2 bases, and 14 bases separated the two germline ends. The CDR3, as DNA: TGCGCCAGCAGCCAAGTCATACCGGAGGGGAACTATGGCTACACCTTC. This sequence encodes CASSQVIPEGNYGYTF.

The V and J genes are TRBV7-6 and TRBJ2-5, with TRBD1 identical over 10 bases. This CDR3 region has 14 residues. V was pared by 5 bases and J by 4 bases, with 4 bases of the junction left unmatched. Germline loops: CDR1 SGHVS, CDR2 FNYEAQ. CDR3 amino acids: CASSPTGGVETQYF. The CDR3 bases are TGTGCCAGCAGCCCGACAGGGGGCGTAGAGACCCAGTACTTC.

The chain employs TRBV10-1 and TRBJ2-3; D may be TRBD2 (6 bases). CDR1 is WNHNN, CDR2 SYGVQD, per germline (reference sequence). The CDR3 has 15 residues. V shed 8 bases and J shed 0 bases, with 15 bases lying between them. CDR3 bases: TGCGCCAGCGGGGGGAAGTCCTCTAGCACAGATACGCAGTATTTT. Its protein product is CASGGKSSSTDTQYF.

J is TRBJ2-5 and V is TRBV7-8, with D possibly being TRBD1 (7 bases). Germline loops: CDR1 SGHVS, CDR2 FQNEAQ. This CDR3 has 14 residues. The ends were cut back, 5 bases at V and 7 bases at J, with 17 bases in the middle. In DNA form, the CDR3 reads TGTGCCAGCAGCCCAAGGGGGCGCGGGGTGACCCAGTACTTC. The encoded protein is CASSPRGRGVTQYF.

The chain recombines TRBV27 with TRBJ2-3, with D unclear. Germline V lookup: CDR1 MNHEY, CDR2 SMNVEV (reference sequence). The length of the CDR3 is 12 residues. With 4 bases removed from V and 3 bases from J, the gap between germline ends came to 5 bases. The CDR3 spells CASSSRTDTQYF. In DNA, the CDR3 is TGTGCCAGCAGTTCTCGGACAGATACGCAGTATTTT.

The CDR3 DNA reads TGTGCCATCAGTGATCAAGGGGCCGGGAACACTGAAGCTTTCTTT. Amino acids: CAISDQGAGNTEAFF. The chain links TRBV10-3 to TRBJ1-1, with D possibly being TRBD1 (5 bases). The CDR3 covers 15 residues. V was clipped by 3 bases and J by 1 base, with 12 bases between them. Germline V gives CDR1 ENHRY, CDR2 SYGVKD.

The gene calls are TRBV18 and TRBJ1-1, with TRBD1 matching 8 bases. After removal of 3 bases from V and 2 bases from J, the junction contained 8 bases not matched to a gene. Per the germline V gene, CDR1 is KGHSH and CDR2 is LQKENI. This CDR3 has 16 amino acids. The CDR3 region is CASSPKTGEYNTEAFF. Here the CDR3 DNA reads TGTGCCAGCTCACCTAAGACAGGGGAATATAACACTGAAGCTTTCTTT. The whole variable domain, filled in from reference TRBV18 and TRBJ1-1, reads NAGVMQNPRHLVRRRGQEARLRCSPMKGHSHVYWYRQLPEEGLKFMVYLQKENIIDESGMPKERFSAEFPKEGPSILRIQQVVRGDSAAYFCASSPKTGEYNTEAFFGQGTRLTVV.